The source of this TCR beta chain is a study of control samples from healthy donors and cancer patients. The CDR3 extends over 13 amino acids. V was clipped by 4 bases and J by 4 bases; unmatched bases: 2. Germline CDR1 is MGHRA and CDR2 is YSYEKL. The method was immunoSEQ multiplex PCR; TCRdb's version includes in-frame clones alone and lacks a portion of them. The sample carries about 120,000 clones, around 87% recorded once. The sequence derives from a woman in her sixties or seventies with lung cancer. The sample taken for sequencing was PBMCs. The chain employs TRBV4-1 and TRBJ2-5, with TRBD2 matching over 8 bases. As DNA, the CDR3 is TGCGCCAGCAGCCTAGCGGGGTTAGAGACCCAGTACTTC. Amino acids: CASSLAGLETQYF.